Sequencing of this TCR beta chain was carried out in a study of CD8 T cells in Susac syndrome. The multiple sclerosis controls were treatment-naive patients with relapsing-remitting disease that was stable or active. Trimming removed 5 bases from V and 8 bases from J, with 12 bases in between. The CDR3 runs to 12 residues. Germline loops: CDR1 SGHAT, CDR2 FQNNGV. RNA, at roughly 0.5 to 1 ug, was reverse transcribed with random hexamers. A single record per CDR3 protein comes from TCRdb applying MiXCR to the immunoSEQ multiplex PCR reads. Of roughly 300,000 distinct CDR3 sequences listed, about 85% are singletons.

Sequenced input: CD8+ T cells from PBMCs. This clonotype originated in a human donor with multiple sclerosis. The chain links TRBV11-2 to TRBJ1-2; D unresolved. Here the CDR3 reads CASSLSRRGYTF. The CDR3 DNA reads TGTGCCAGCAGCCTCTCCCGACGGGGCTACACCTTC.